What follows are 10 T cell receptor beta chains derived from one specimen sequenced in a study of blood T cell repertoires in COVID-19. Libraries were prepared by immunoSEQ multiplex PCR; TCRdb keeps only in-frame clonotypes and omits some of them. The repertoire has some 140,000 clones, 79% of them found once; the top ten carry 3% to 4.5%. Sample: peripheral blood. Receptors were obtained from a man between 60 and 75 years old with acute or convalescent COVID-19.

The chain uses TRBV15 and TRBJ1-6; TRBD1 is a possible D gene (6 bases). Germline V CDR1 and CDR2: LNHNV, YYDKDF (reference sequence). V lost 6 bases and J 7 bases, leaving 13 bases between the germline ends. The CDR3 covers 14 residues. This chain's CDR3 is CATSGGGGNSPLHF. CDR3 nucleotides: TGTGCCACCAGTGGAGGGGGGGGGAATTCACCCCTCCACTTT.

This clone was found a few times. The chain uses TRBV19 and TRBJ1-1, with no clear D. CDR1 is LNHDA, CDR2 SQIVND, per germline (reference sequence). CDR3 length: 16 amino acids. V was trimmed by 2 bases and J by 1 base, leaving 14 bases between them. The CDR3 bases are TGTGCCAGTAGTATATTTGGAGGAAAGAAGAACACTGAAGCTTTCTTT. Amino acid sequence: CASSIFGGKKNTEAFF.

A single count supports this clone. The rearrangement uses TRBV19 and TRBJ1-5; D not resolved. This CDR3 comprises 12 residues. The germline V gene encodes CDR1 LNHDA and CDR2 SQIVND (reference sequence). V lost 0 bases, J lost 8 bases, and 5 bases lay in between. The CDR3 here is CASSIDQKPQHF. The CDR3 DNA reads as TGTGCCAGTAGTATAGATCAGAAGCCCCAGCATTTT.

V is TRBV19 and J is TRBJ2-7; TRBD2 is a possible D gene (5 bases). The CDR3 sequence is 14 residues long. Germline V gene lookup returns CDR1 LNHDA and CDR2 SQIVND (reference sequence). Trimming pared 1 base from V and 5 bases from J, leaving 12 bases between. CDR3 residues: CASSIGGLSHEQYF. In DNA form, the CDR3 reads TGTGCCAGTAGTATAGGAGGGTTAAGCCACGAGCAGTACTTC.

V gene TRBV6-5 combines with J gene TRBJ1-5, with D possibly being TRBD1 (5 bases). The germline CDR1 and CDR2 sequences are MNHEY and SVGAGI. Trimming left V 5 bases short and J 2 bases short, with 13 bases between. The CDR3 runs to 15 residues. The CDR3 DNA follows: TGTGCCAGCAGTCCTCGCGGGGGGGGCAATCAGCCCCAGCATTTT. It is translated as CASSPRGGGNQPQHF.

This clone was seen a few times. The genes are TRBV24-1 and TRBJ2-3, with 10 bases matching TRBD1. This CDR3 is built from 15 residues. CDR1 KGHDR and CDR2 SFDVKD come from the germline V gene. V lost 4 bases and J lost 6; bases outside the gene matches: 6. For the CDR3, the DNA is TGTGCCACCAGTGACCGGGACAGGGGAAGTGATACGCAGTATTTT. Amino acids: CATSDRDRGSDTQYF.

This clone has only one observation. The chain links TRBV30 to TRBJ1-5; the D is unclear. Deletions cut 0 bases from V and 6 bases from J, with 9 bases between. Per the germline V gene, CDR1 is GTSNPN and CDR2 is SVGIG (reference sequence). The CDR3 length is 13 residues. CDR3 loop: CAWSVHGSQPQHF. The CDR3 coding sequence is TGTGCCTGGAGTGTACATGGGAGTCAGCCCCAGCATTTT.

The genes are TRBV19 and TRBJ2-3; D possibly corresponds to TRBD1 (6 bases). V shed 1 base and J shed 0 bases, with 8 bases lying between them. CDR1 and CDR2 (germline): LNHDA, SQIVND (reference sequence). The CDR3 spans 15 residues. CDR3 amino acids: CASSIGTASTDTQYF. The CDR3 nucleotides are TGTGCCAGTAGTATAGGGACAGCCAGCACAGATACGCAGTATTTT.

This clone has more than one count but fewer than ten. This chain connects TRBV7-2 to TRBJ2-5; 7 bases are shared with TRBD2. The J segment lost 5 bases and the V segment lost 6 bases, leaving 6 bases of the junction unmatched. Germline V gives CDR1 SGHTA, CDR2 FQGNSA. This CDR3 comprises 13 residues. CDR3 loop: CASSRGLEETQYF. CDR3 sequence (DNA): TGTGCCAGCAGTCGCGGACTAGAGGAGACCCAGTACTTC.

This rearrangement joins TRBV28 to TRBJ1-6; a possible D gene is TRBD1 (6 bases). V was trimmed by 5 bases and J by 10 bases, leaving 15 bases between them. The length of the CDR3 is 14 residues. CDR1 and CDR2 from the germline V gene are MDHEN and SYDVKM. Here the CDR3 reads CASSPLGGQSPLHF. In nucleotides, the CDR3 is TGTGCCAGCAGTCCCCTCGGGGGGCAGTCACCCCTCCACTTT.